A single T cell receptor beta chain is shown here with its context. CDR3 length equals 17 residues. Trimming took 2 bases from V and 4 from J; bases not matched to a gene: 9. Germline CDR1 SGHRS, CDR2 YFSETQ. The method was immunoSEQ multiplex PCR; TCRdb's version includes in-frame clones alone and lacks a portion of them. The profile shows about 14,000 clones, 75% to 85% of them singletons. These data are taken from a study of T cell repertoires in ileal Crohn's disease. About the research overall: Patients had a median approximately 7.2-year disease duration, and approximately 35% were active smokers.

The sequence derives from an adult with Crohn's disease. The rearrangement joins TRBV5-1 to TRBJ2-2; 9 positions agree with TRBD2. Material: ileal tissue. The CDR3 loop is CASSFPGAGGPTGELFF. Written as DNA, the CDR3 is TGCGCCAGCAGCTTTCCCGGGGCGGGAGGGCCCACCGGGGAGCTGTTTTTT.